This TCR beta chain comes out of a study of blood T cell repertoires in COVID-19. Across the study: T cells, B-cell-depleted T cells, or PBMCs provided the cDNA or gDNA that served as material.

Original data processing: Scientists estimated how many nucleated cells there were by amplifying reference gene primers. Using immunoSEQ multiplex PCR, the repertoire was profiled, and TCRdb retains in-frame clones only, with some absent. The DNA gave D and trimming, while V, J and clone size come from that table. The sample yields about 36,000 clones, over 65% seen once. The CDR3 contains 16 residues. CDR1 is SGHDT, CDR2 YYEEEE, per germline. Trimming at V came to 6 bases and at J to 1 base, leaving 8 bases not matched to a gene. The sequencing sample was made of peripheral blood. The V call is TRBV5-6, the J call TRBJ1-3, with TRBD1 matching 9 bases. The receptor was derived from a man in his 60s with active COVID-19. CDR3 in DNA: TGTGCCAGCAACCAGGTACAGGGGGCGTCTGGAAACACCATATATTTT. Translating it yields CASNQVQGASGNTIYF.